The following is a T cell receptor (beta chain) sequence with its context. The source of the sample is a study of regulatory and conventional T cells in breast cancer. One entry per CDR3 protein, called by TCRdb with MiXCR from the PCR reads. The data show about 16,000 distinct CDR3 sequences, with 25% to 40% seen just once and 1.6% held by the top ten. The V and J ends lost 1 base and 12 bases, in that order; junction bases with no gene match: 10. The CDR3 is 14 amino acids. Germline V gene sequence: CDR1 DFQATT, CDR2 SNEGSKA (reference sequence). Material: conventional T cells from blood. The receptor was isolated from a female donor in good health. This chain links TRBV20-1 with TRBJ1-5, with 9 bases fitting TRBD1. The CDR3, as DNA: TGCAGTGCTAGAGTGACAGGGGGAAGGGTCGGCCAGCATTTT. Its translation is CSARVTGGRVGQHF.